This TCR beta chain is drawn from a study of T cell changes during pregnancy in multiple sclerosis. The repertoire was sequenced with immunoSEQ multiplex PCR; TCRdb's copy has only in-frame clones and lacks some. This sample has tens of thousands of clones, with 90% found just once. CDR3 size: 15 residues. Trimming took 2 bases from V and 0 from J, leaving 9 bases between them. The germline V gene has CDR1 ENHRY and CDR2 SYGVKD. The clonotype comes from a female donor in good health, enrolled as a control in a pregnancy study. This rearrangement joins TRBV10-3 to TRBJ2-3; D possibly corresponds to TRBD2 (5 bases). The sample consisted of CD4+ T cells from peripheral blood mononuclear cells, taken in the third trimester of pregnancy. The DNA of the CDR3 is TGTGCCATCAGTGAGATGGAGGCTAGCACAGATACGCAGTATTTT. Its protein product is CAISEMEASTDTQYF.